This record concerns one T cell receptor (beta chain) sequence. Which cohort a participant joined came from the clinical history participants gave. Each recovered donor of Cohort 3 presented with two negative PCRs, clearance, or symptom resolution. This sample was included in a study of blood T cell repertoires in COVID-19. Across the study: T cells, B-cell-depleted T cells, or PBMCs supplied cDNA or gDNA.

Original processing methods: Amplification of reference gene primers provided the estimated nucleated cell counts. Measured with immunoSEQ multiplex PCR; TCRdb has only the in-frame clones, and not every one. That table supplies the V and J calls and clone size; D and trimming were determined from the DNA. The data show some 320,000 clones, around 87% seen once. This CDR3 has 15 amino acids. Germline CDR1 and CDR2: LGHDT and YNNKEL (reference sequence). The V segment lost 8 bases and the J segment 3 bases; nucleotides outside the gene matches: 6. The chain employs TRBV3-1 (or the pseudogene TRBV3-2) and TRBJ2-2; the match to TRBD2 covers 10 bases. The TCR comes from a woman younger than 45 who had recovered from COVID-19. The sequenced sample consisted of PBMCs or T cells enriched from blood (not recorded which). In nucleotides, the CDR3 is TGTGCCAGCGATCTAGCGGGGGATGACACCGGGGAGCTGTTTTTT. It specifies CASDLAGDDTGELFF.